Listed below are T cell receptor beta chains from one sample, sequenced in a study of blood T cell repertoires in COVID-19. Sequencing used immunoSEQ multiplex PCR; TCRdb keeps in-frame clones, though not all of them. The table includes fewer than 400,000 clones, approximately 86% detected once. The sequenced material came from PBMCs or T cells enriched from blood (not recorded which). The origin of the receptors is a woman under 30 who had recovered from COVID-19. Each CDR3 is given with its conserved first and last residue. A D gene is named only where the DNA matches it firmly. Clone size is stated in some rows and not others, as once, few, many or a class when expanded.

clone_size	d_call	j_call	v_call	cdr3_nt	cdr3_aa
-	TRBD1	TRBJ1-1	TRBV18	TGTGCCAGCGGGACAGACCCCATGAACACTGAAGCTTTCTTT	CASGTDPMNTEAFF
-	-	TRBJ2-1	TRBV10-3	TGTGCCATCAGTGAGTCGTTGGGCTTTGCCCATGAGCAGTTCTTC	CAISESLGFAHEQFF
-	TRBD1	TRBJ2-1	TRBV4-1	TGCGCCAGCAGTTTAGGGGGCAACCCCTACAATGAGCAGTTCTTC	CASSLGGNPYNEQFF
-	-	TRBJ1-1	TRBV3-1/TRBV3-2	TGTGCCAGCAGCCGCACAAGCGGCTTCGACACTGAAGCTTTCTTT	CASSRTSGFDTEAFF
-	TRBD1	TRBJ1-4	TRBV2	TGTGCCAGCGGAGGACAGGGGAGTGAAAAACTGTTTTTT	CASGGQGSEKLFF
-	TRBD2	TRBJ2-2	TRBV7-3	TGTGCCAGCAGCTTAGTCGGGACTAGCGGGGCTAACACCGGGGAGCTGTTTTTT	CASSLVGTSGANTGELFF
-	-	TRBJ2-7	TRBV3-1/TRBV3-2	TGTGCCAGCAGCCAAGATCGGCTACTCGGGGACGAGCAGTACTTC	CASSQDRLLGDEQYF
-	TRBD2	TRBJ2-5	TRBV19	TGTGCCAGTAGTATGGGGACTAGTCTCGTGGAGACCCAGTACTTC	CASSMGTSLVETQYF
-	TRBD1	TRBJ2-7	TRBV9	TGTGCCAGCAGCCCGGGACAGGGGTTTTCCTACGAGCAGTACTTC	CASSPGQGFSYEQYF
-	-	TRBJ1-2	TRBV6-1	TGTGCCAGCAGTGAAGACGCGTCCGCCTATGGCTACACCTTC	CASSEDASAYGYTF
-	TRBD1	TRBJ1-1	TRBV10-2	TGCGCCAGCAGGGGGGACAGGTACACTGAAGCTTTCTTT	CASRGDRYTEAFF
-	TRBD1	TRBJ1-1	TRBV7-3	TGTGCCAGCAGCTTACAGGGGACAGGCCGTGAAGCTTTCTTT	CASSLQGTGREAFF
-	-	TRBJ1-2	TRBV12-3/TRBV12-4	TGTGCCAGCAGTTTAGGGGGGCATGGCTACACCTTC	CASSLGGHGYTF
few	TRBD1	TRBJ2-3	TRBV28	TGTGCCAGCGACAGGGGGCAAACAGATACGCAGTATTTT	CASDRGQTDTQYF
-	-	TRBJ1-2	TRBV12-3/TRBV12-4	TGTGCCAGCAGTTTAGTGGGCCCATATGGCTACACCTTC	CASSLVGPYGYTF
-	TRBD2	TRBJ2-2	TRBV6-2/TRBV6-3	TGTGCCAGCAGTGACCCCCGCGGTAGCGGGATAAGCACCGGGGAGCTGTTTTTT	CASSDPRGSGISTGELFF
-	-	TRBJ2-7	TRBV15	TGTGCCACCAGCAGTGATAGGAGGGGCTACGAGCAGTACTTC	CATSSDRRGYEQYF
-	-	TRBJ1-1	TRBV7-9	TGTGCCAGCAGCTTAGATTTGGGCAGGGCTGAAGCTTTCTTT	CASSLDLGRAEAFF
-	-	TRBJ2-7	TRBV10-3	TGTGCCATCGGGATGGGGGCCGCCTACGAGCAGTACTTC	CAIGMGAAYEQYF
-	TRBD1	TRBJ1-2	TRBV2	TGTGCCACCGGGACAGGGGAATACCCAAGGAATGGCTACACCTTC	CATGTGEYPRNGYTF
-	-	TRBJ1-6	TRBV7-6	TGTGCCAGCAGCTTTGCGAGCTCCTATAATTCACCCCTCCACTTT	CASSFASSYNSPLHF
-	-	TRBJ2-5	TRBV6-1	TGTGCCAGCAGTGAAGATACAGGGCAAGAGACCCAGTACTTC	CASSEDTGQETQYF
-	TRBD2	TRBJ2-5	TRBV7-3	TGTGCCAGCAGCTTCCAGCGGGGGGCCGGGGAGACCCAGTACTTC	CASSFQRGAGETQYF
-	-	TRBJ1-2	TRBV12-3/TRBV12-4	TGTGCCAGCAGTGCCAGGGATGGAGGCTACACCTTC	CASSARDGGYTF
-	-	TRBJ1-1	TRBV14	TGTGCCAGCAGGGGGCAGGGTACCCATGAAGCTTTCTTT	CASRGQGTHEAFF
once	TRBD1	TRBJ2-3	TRBV18	TGTGCCAGCTCACGAGGGACAGGGGCGGATACGCAGTATTTT	CASSRGTGADTQYF
-	TRBD2	TRBJ2-2	TRBV7-2	TGTGCCAGTAAACTAGCGGCAAACACCGGGGAGCTGTTTTTT	CASKLAANTGELFF
few	-	TRBJ1-2	TRBV6-1	TGTGCCAGCAGTGAACAGCCAGGCGACTATGGCTACACCTTC	CASSEQPGDYGYTF
-	-	TRBJ1-2	TRBV7-9	TGTGCCAGCAGAAACACGGGGGGGCCGAACTATGGCTACACCTTC	CASRNTGGPNYGYTF
-	TRBD1	TRBJ1-1	TRBV28	TGTGCCAGCAGTACCCGGGGGGACAGGGGAACTGAAGCTTTCTTT	CASSTRGDRGTEAFF
-	-	TRBJ2-7	TRBV18	TGTGCCAGCTCACGCACACAGGGTTCCTACGAGCAGTACTTC	CASSRTQGSYEQYF